These T cell receptor beta chains were read from a single sample in a study of control samples from healthy donors and cancer patients. The protocol was immunoSEQ multiplex PCR, while the TCRdb copy is restricted to in-frame clones and leaves out a portion. The table has about 150,000 clones, more than 85% seen once. Sequencing was performed on blood. The receptors derive from a man aged 25 to 40 in good health. Each CDR3 is given with its conserved first and last residue. D genes are given only for firm matches. Size is omitted from some rows. Given values are once, few, many or a class for expanded clones.

V,D,J,size,CDR3,DNA
TRBV6-5,TRBD1,TRBJ2-1,.,CASTLGTGRYNEQFF,TGTGCCAGCACCTTAGGGACAGGGAGGTACAATGAGCAGTTCTTC
TRBV24-1,TRBD1,TRBJ1-2,.,CATSPGGAYGYTF,TGTGCCACCAGTCCAGGGGGGGCCTATGGCTACACCTTC
TRBV5-4,TRBD2,TRBJ2-3,.,CASSWWTSGTDTQYF,TGTGCCAGCAGCTGGTGGACTAGCGGCACAGATACGCAGTATTTT
TRBV2,.,TRBJ1-2,.,CASSGTSDNYGYTF,TGTGCCAGCAGCGGGACAAGCGATAACTATGGCTACACCTTC
TRBV10-3,TRBD2,TRBJ2-7,.,CAISESGGYEQYF,TGTGCCATCAGTGAGTCCGGGGGGTACGAGCAGTACTTC
TRBV27,TRBD1,TRBJ2-7,.,CASSQRQGNYEQYF,TGTGCCAGCAGTCAGAGACAGGGGAACTACGAGCAGTACTTC
TRBV28,TRBD1,TRBJ1-4,.,CASSQDRGPGEKLFF,TGTGCCAGCAGCCAGGACAGGGGGCCAGGTGAAAAACTGTTTTTT
TRBV6-5,TRBD1,TRBJ2-7,.,CASSRPGQGIYEQYF,TGTGCCAGCAGTCGTCCGGGACAGGGGATCTACGAGCAGTACTTC
TRBV9,TRBD2,TRBJ2-1,.,CASSVGEGTSGSPYNEQFF,TGTGCCAGCAGCGTAGGGGAGGGGACTAGCGGCTCCCCCTACAATGAGCAGTTCTTC
TRBV7-9,.,TRBJ2-1,many,CASSQTPLNEQFF,TGTGCCAGCAGCCAGACCCCACTCAATGAGCAGTTCTTC